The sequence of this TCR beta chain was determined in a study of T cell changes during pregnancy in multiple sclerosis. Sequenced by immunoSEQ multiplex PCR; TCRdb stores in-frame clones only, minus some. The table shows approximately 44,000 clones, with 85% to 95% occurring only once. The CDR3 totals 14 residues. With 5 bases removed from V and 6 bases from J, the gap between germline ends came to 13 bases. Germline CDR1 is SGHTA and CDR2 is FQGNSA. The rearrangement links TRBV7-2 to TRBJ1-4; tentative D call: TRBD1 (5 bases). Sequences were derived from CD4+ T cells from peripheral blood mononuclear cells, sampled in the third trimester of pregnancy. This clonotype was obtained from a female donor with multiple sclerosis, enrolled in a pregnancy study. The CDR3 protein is CASSLRDFDEKLFF. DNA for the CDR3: TGTGCCAGCAGCCTCCGGGACTTTGATGAAAAACTGTTTTTT. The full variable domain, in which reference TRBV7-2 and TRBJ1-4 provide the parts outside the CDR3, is GAGVSQSPSNKVTEKGKDVELRCDPISGHTALYWYRQSLGQGLEFLIYFQGNSAPDKSGLPSDRFSAERTGGSVSTLTIQRTQQEDSAVYLCASSLRDFDEKLFFGSGTQLSVL.